This is a list of T cell receptor beta chains from one sample in a study of control samples from healthy donors and cancer patients. The table came from immunoSEQ multiplex PCR; TCRdb's copy has only in-frame clones and leaves some out. The data hold some 150,000 clones, with 75% to 95% observed a single time. Sequencing was performed on blood. The receptor source for this set is a man aged 25 to 40 in good health. Both conserved end residues are part of each CDR3. Each record gives: clone size, V gene, J gene, D gene, CDR3 protein, CDR3 DNA. A D gene is named only where the DNA matches it firmly. Not all rows give a size; the values are once, few, many and, for expanded clones, a class.

size: -
V: TRBV10-3
J: TRBJ1-1
D: -
CDR3: CAISESPGSNTEAFF
DNA: TGTGCCATCAGTGAGTCGCCGGGTTCGAACACTGAAGCTTTCTTT

size: -
V: TRBV30
J: TRBJ2-2
D: -
CDR3: CAWNREAGELFF
DNA: TGTGCCTGGAACAGGGAGGCCGGGGAGCTGTTTTTT

size: few
V: TRBV21-1
J: TRBJ1-1
D: -
CDR3: CASSKVWENTEAFF
DNA: TGTGCCAGCAGCAAAGTATGGGAGAACACTGAAGCTTTCTTT

size: few
V: TRBV18
J: TRBJ1-5
D: TRBD1
CDR3: CASSLDRGGSQPQHF
DNA: TGTGCCAGCTCACTGGACAGGGGTGGTTCTCAGCCCCAGCATTTT

size: -
V: TRBV29-1
J: TRBJ1-2
D: -
CDR3: CSVEDLVQGRSYGYTF
DNA: TGCAGCGTTGAAGATCTCGTTCAGGGTAGGAGCTATGGCTACACCTTC

size: -
V: TRBV7-8
J: TRBJ1-2
D: -
CDR3: CASSLGAAGNDGYTF
DNA: TGTGCCAGCAGCTTAGGGGCCGCAGGGAATGATGGCTACACCTTC

size: -
V: TRBV4-2
J: TRBJ2-7
D: TRBD2
CDR3: CASAQRGGSEQYF
DNA: TGTGCCAGCGCCCAGCGGGGGGGCAGCGAGCAGTACTTC

size: -
V: TRBV19
J: TRBJ2-7
D: -
CDR3: CASSTSPAYEQYF
DNA: TGTGCCAGTAGTACAAGTCCCGCCTACGAGCAGTACTTC

size: -
V: TRBV7-9
J: TRBJ1-2
D: -
CDR3: CASSLGGGFSYYGYTF
DNA: TGTGCCAGCAGCTTAGGAGGGGGTTTCTCCTACTATGGCTACACCTTC

size: -
V: TRBV9
J: TRBJ2-3
D: -
CDR3: CASSVAGAGTDTQYF
DNA: TGTGCCAGCAGCGTAGCGGGGGCCGGGACAGATACGCAGTATTTT

size: -
V: TRBV18
J: TRBJ2-2
D: -
CDR3: CASSPVAHLNTGELFF
DNA: TGTGCCAGCTCACCAGTTGCACACTTAAACACCGGGGAGCTGTTTTTT

size: -
V: TRBV7-9
J: TRBJ1-3
D: -
CDR3: CASSPDYMSSGNTIYF
DNA: TGTGCCAGCAGCCCAGACTACATGAGCTCTGGAAACACCATATATTTT

size: -
V: TRBV5-1
J: TRBJ2-7
D: -
CDR3: CASSLVGATYEQYF
DNA: TGCGCCAGCAGCTTGGTTGGGGCCACCTACGAGCAGTACTTC

size: -
V: TRBV19
J: TRBJ2-2
D: -
CDR3: CASSSHNSRHTGELFF
DNA: TGTGCCAGTAGTTCACATAATTCCCGCCACACCGGGGAGCTGTTTTTT

size: -
V: TRBV19
J: TRBJ2-7
D: TRBD1
CDR3: CASSPGTGFSYEQYF
DNA: TGTGCCAGTAGCCCTGGGACAGGCTTCTCCTACGAGCAGTACTTC

size: -
V: TRBV28
J: TRBJ2-3
D: TRBD2
CDR3: CASSPQRGGTDTQYF
DNA: TGTGCCAGCAGTCCCCAGCGGGGGGGCACAGATACGCAGTATTTT

size: -
V: TRBV7-9
J: TRBJ1-1
D: TRBD1
CDR3: CASSFLRGLSDTEAFF
DNA: TGTGCCAGCAGCTTCCTCAGGGGGCTGTCGGACACTGAAGCTTTCTTT

size: -
V: TRBV27
J: TRBJ1-5
D: -
CDR3: CASSLQGYDQPQHF
DNA: TGTGCCAGCAGTTTACAGGGATACGATCAGCCCCAGCATTTT

size: once
V: TRBV9
J: TRBJ1-1
D: -
CDR3: CASSEGEGTEAFF
DNA: TGTGCCAGCAGCGAAGGGGAGGGCACTGAAGCTTTCTTT

size: -
V: TRBV19
J: TRBJ2-1
D: -
CDR3: CASSPGRAGLEDEQFF
DNA: TGTGCCAGTAGTCCCGGGCGGGCAGGGCTCGAGGATGAGCAGTTCTTC

size: -
V: TRBV15
J: TRBJ2-1
D: -
CDR3: CATSRGDVYNEQFF
DNA: TGTGCCACCAGCAGAGGAGACGTGTACAATGAGCAGTTCTTC

size: -
V: TRBV2
J: TRBJ2-3
D: -
CDR3: CASIGTIDTQYF
DNA: TGTGCCAGCATAGGAACAATAGATACGCAGTATTTT

size: few
V: TRBV30
J: TRBJ1-6
D: -
CDR3: CAWTPGDSPWALHF
DNA: TGTGCCTGGACTCCGGGGGACTCCCCGTGGGCCCTCCACTTT

size: -
V: TRBV30
J: TRBJ1-1
D: -
CDR3: CAWSLVNNINTEAFF
DNA: TGTGCCTGGAGTCTTGTTAACAACATTAACACTGAAGCTTTCTTT

size: -
V: TRBV27
J: TRBJ1-2
D: -
CDR3: CASSLTGPYGYTF
DNA: TGTGCCAGCAGTTTAACCGGGCCCTATGGCTACACCTTC

size: -
V: TRBV12-3/TRBV12-4
J: TRBJ1-2
D: TRBD1
CDR3: CASSLGGGYTF
DNA: TGTGCCAGCAGCTTAGGGGGCGGCTACACCTTC

size: once
V: TRBV3-1/TRBV3-2
J: TRBJ2-1
D: -
CDR3: CASSSPTGSGTQSNEQFF
DNA: TGTGCCAGCAGCTCACCTACAGGATCCGGGACTCAGAGCAATGAGCAGTTCTTC

size: -
V: TRBV6-5
J: TRBJ1-2
D: -
CDR3: CASTNGGGGYTF
DNA: TGTGCCAGCACTAACGGAGGGGGAGGCTACACCTTC

size: once
V: TRBV11-2
J: TRBJ2-7
D: TRBD1
CDR3: CASSQTGVYEQYF
DNA: TGTGCCAGCAGCCAGACAGGGGTCTACGAGCAGTACTTC

size: -
V: TRBV7-2
J: TRBJ2-1
D: TRBD2
CDR3: CASSRPGLAGGSSYNEQFF
DNA: TGTGCCAGCAGCAGACCGGGACTAGCGGGGGGGAGCTCCTACAATGAGCAGTTCTTC

size: -
V: TRBV2
J: TRBJ1-1
D: -
CDR3: CASSEREGLGEAFF
DNA: TGTGCCAGCAGTGAACGGGAAGGGCTCGGTGAAGCTTTCTTT

size: -
V: TRBV27
J: TRBJ2-1
D: TRBD2
CDR3: CASSPRDYLTGGEQFF
DNA: TGTGCCAGCAGTCCCCGGGACTACCTCACGGGGGGTGAGCAGTTCTTC

size: -
V: TRBV24-1
J: TRBJ2-1
D: TRBD2
CDR3: CATSDFGTSGGNEQFF
DNA: TGTGCCACCAGTGATTTTGGGACTAGCGGAGGCAATGAGCAGTTCTTC

size: -
V: TRBV10-1
J: TRBJ2-2
D: -
CDR3: CASGPEPTGELFF
DNA: TGCGCCAGCGGCCCCGAGCCCACCGGGGAGCTGTTTTTT

size: -
V: TRBV6-5
J: TRBJ1-4
D: TRBD1
CDR3: CASSLVGTGKEKLFF
DNA: TGTGCCAGCAGCCTTGTCGGGACAGGGAAGGAAAAACTGTTTTTT

size: -
V: TRBV5-1
J: TRBJ2-7
D: -
CDR3: CASSLKGPPEQYF
DNA: TGCGCCAGCAGCTTGAAGGGCCCTCCTGAGCAGTACTTC

size: once
V: TRBV24-1
J: TRBJ1-2
D: -
CDR3: CATSDFNVDYGYTF
DNA: TGTGCCACCAGTGATTTTAATGTGGACTATGGCTACACCTTC

size: -
V: TRBV5-1
J: TRBJ1-2
D: -
CDR3: CASSPEGLGGYGYTF
DNA: TGCGCCAGCAGCCCGGAGGGGCTTGGGGGCTATGGCTACACCTTC

size: -
V: TRBV28
J: TRBJ2-3
D: -
CDR3: CASSFPGRADTQYF
DNA: TGTGCCAGCAGTTTTCCGGGCCGCGCAGATACGCAGTATTTT

size: -
V: TRBV2
J: TRBJ1-2
D: -
CDR3: CASSGQGDNYGYTF
DNA: TGTGCCAGCAGTGGTCAGGGTGACAACTATGGCTACACCTTC

size: -
V: TRBV19
J: TRBJ1-5
D: -
CDR3: CASHQGISQPQHF
DNA: TGTGCCAGTCATCAGGGAATAAGCCAGCCCCAGCATTTT

size: -
V: TRBV28
J: TRBJ1-1
D: -
CDR3: CASSPRTGAFF
DNA: TGTGCCAGCAGTCCTCGGACCGGAGCTTTCTTT

size: -
V: TRBV2
J: TRBJ1-4
D: -
CDR3: CASSEGAAEKLFF
DNA: TGTGCCAGCAGTGAGGGGGCAGCTGAAAAACTGTTTTTT

size: -
V: TRBV12-5
J: TRBJ1-1
D: -
CDR3: CASGLVLSEAFF
DNA: TGTGCTAGTGGTTTGGTACTCTCTGAAGCTTTCTTT